The rows below give T cell receptor beta chains drawn from one sample of a study of CD4 T cells in relation to SARS-CoV-2 and coronaviruses. Repertoires were generated with immunoSEQ multiplex PCR, while TCRdb's copy carries only in-frame clones and drops some. The sample comprises 65,000 or so clones, approximately 94% of which are singletons, and 0.13% to 0.15% rests with the top ten. The sample comprised naive CD4+ T cells from PBMCs. These receptors all come from a human donor in good health. CDR3s include the opening cysteine and the closing phenylalanine or tryptophan.

14,TRBJ2-7,TRBV28,CASSFERWSYEQYF
18,TRBJ2-1,TRBV7-2,CASSLAGGGAGGWNEQFF
15,TRBJ1-5,TRBV4-1,CASSLGTVSNQPQHF
14,TRBJ2-1,TRBV11-2,CASSLPGHPQEQFF
16,TRBJ2-3,TRBV7-2,CASSLGGQGSQRTQYF
15,TRBJ2-7,TRBV18,CASSFAQGSRYEQYF
17,TRBJ1-3,TRBV9,CASSQDDRGTSGNTIYF
17,TRBJ1-2,TRBV28,CASSFVLQLGQGSGYTF
13,TRBJ1-1,TRBV5-4,CASSLGGRTEAFF
15,TRBJ2-7,TRBV28,CASSSDRDLLSEQYF
13,TRBJ2-7,TRBV5-1,CASSLGSPDKQYF
15,TRBJ2-1,TRBV15,CATSRREGRNNEQFF
17,TRBJ2-5,TRBV5-4,CASSLAAGLALQETQYF
12,TRBJ1-5,TRBV4-1,CASSQERGPQHF
13,TRBJ2-3,TRBV30,CAWSVGVLDTQYF
20,TRBJ1-1,TRBV24-1,CATSDGPGQGLIFMNTEAFF
13,TRBJ2-7,TRBV6-5,CASSYKGSYEQYF
15,TRBJ2-1,TRBV28,CASRPDRARYNEQFF
17,TRBJ2-3,TRBV5-6,CASSLSRARAVTDTQYF
15,TRBJ2-7,TRBV18,CASSLTDLSSYEQYF
12,TRBJ2-2,TRBV7-9,CDIQWDSGELFF
13,TRBJ2-3,TRBV6-5,CASTGVRTDTQYF
15,TRBJ1-1,TRBV3-1/TRBV3-2,CASSQAGAKNTEAFF
15,TRBJ2-1,TRBV27,CASSLTSGRAFEQFF
14,TRBJ2-7,TRBV27,CASSLQAGTYEQYF
15,TRBJ1-4,TRBV28,CASNVGSATNEKLFF
16,TRBJ2-1,TRBV7-9,CASSFERTGGYNEQFF
13,TRBJ2-1,TRBV5-4,CASSLDRRGEQFF
15,TRBJ2-3,TRBV5-4,CASWPTGPSTDTQYF
14,TRBJ1-1,TRBV18,CASSPRQGNTEAFF
17,TRBJ2-7,TRBV25-1,CASSESVFTDRNYEQYF
14,TRBJ1-5,TRBV19,CASREDRSSGPQHF
13,TRBJ2-7,TRBV6-5,CASSETSSYEQYF
13,TRBJ1-5,TRBV19,CASSRDRGEPQHF
18,TRBJ2-1,TRBV19,CASSNHRPGQGALDEQFF
20,TRBJ2-1,TRBV28,CASSELPGQGGLSSYNEQFF
14,TRBJ2-5,TRBV6-6,CASSSYGSSKSQYF
16,TRBJ1-1,TRBV9,CASSAPVRQGAIRAFF
15,TRBJ2-2,TRBV5-1,CASSLTGADTGELFF
15,TRBJ2-3,TRBV28,CASSFEGQGDGTQYF
14,TRBJ2-3,TRBV18,CASSPGLARDTQYF
15,TRBJ2-1,TRBV29-1,CSAGSGSGSSNEQFF
16,TRBJ2-3,TRBV5-1,CASSPGQPRYTDTQYF
14,TRBJ1-4,TRBV30,CAWSAGRTNEKLFF
14,TRBJ1-2,TRBV24-1,CATSDPQISYGYTF
12,TRBJ1-2,TRBV2,CAIDPSNYGYTF
17,TRBJ2-3,TRBV4-1,CASSQELPSGSPDTQYF
13,TRBJ2-7,TRBV28,CASRAGGAYEQYF
13,TRBJ1-6,TRBV6-6,CASSYLDNSPLHF
14,TRBJ2-7,TRBV5-1,CASSPGTGGYEQYF
16,TRBJ2-5,TRBV5-1,CASSNLAGVGRETQYF
15,TRBJ2-7,TRBV6-6,CASTDRAYVNMEQYF
17,TRBJ1-1,TRBV5-1,CASSLVGTGWGNTEAFF